This record concerns one T cell receptor (beta chain) sequence. The antigen remains unidentified. Partitioning of CD4+ cells yielded a CD45RA+ naive subset and a CD45RA-negative memory subset. The table came from immunoSEQ multiplex PCR; TCRdb's copy has only in-frame clones and leaves some out. In the table there are 1,500,000 or so clones, approximately 97% of which are singletons. The germline V and J ends were trimmed by 2 bases and 0 bases, with 14 bases remaining between them. The CDR3 has 17 amino acids. Germline CDR1 reads SEHNR; CDR2 reads FQNEAQ (reference sequence). The sample originates from a study of shared clonotypes between healthy human individuals. Study outcomes and limitations: The genetic and exposure-history diversity represented was limited by few donors. Naive subsets generally had larger estimated richness than memory subsets. Sampling included only blood; tissue repertoires likely differ.

The sequence was obtained from a man younger than 40 in good health. This chain connects TRBV7-9 to TRBJ1-3; possibly TRBD1 for D (5 bases). The sequencing sample was made of naive CD4+ T cells sorted from blood. Described subset: CD45RA+ positively selected. The CDR3 region has the DNA TGTGCCAGCAGCTTACTGGCCAGGGCTACCTCTGGAAACACCATATATTTT. Its translation is CASSLLARATSGNTIYF. Complete variable domain (other parts from reference TRBV7-9 and TRBJ1-3): DTGVSQNPRHKITKRGQNVTFRCDPISEHNRLYWYRQTLGQGPEFLTYFQNEAQLEKSRLLSDRFSAERPKGSFSTLEIQRTEQGDSAMYLCASSLLARATSGNTIYFGEGSWLTVV.